The 8 T cell receptor beta chains listed next were all sequenced from one sample in a study of shared clonotypes between healthy human individuals. TCRdb keeps only in-frame clones here, not all; method: immunoSEQ multiplex PCR. The repertoire includes 520,000 or so clones, 60% to 85% of them detected once, and over 10% sits in the top ten. Sequenced input: PBMCs. The receptors were sampled from a woman in her thirties or forties in good health. Some clones in this sample may be carry-over from other donors' samples.

CDR3 nucleotides: TGTGCCAGCAGCGCCACCGGGACTAGCCTTTACGAGCAGTACTTC. Amino acid sequence: CASSATGTSLYEQYF. The V and J genes are TRBV9 and TRBJ2-7; TRBD2 matches at 9 bases. Germline loops: CDR1 SGDLS, CDR2 YYNGEE. The CDR3 consists of 15 residues. V was pared by 3 bases and J by 4 bases, with 8 bases of the junction left unmatched.

The table lists this clone with a few counts. The J gene is TRBJ2-7, the V gene TRBV29-1, with 10 bases aligning to TRBD1. Trimming cost V 3 bases and J 5 bases; bases outside gene matches: 10. The CDR3 covers 15 residues. Germline V lookup: CDR1 SQVTM, CDR2 ANQGSEA. CDR3 sequence: CSVEGRGQGSDEQYF. In DNA form, the CDR3 reads TGCAGCGTTGAGGGAAGGGGACAGGGGAGTGACGAGCAGTACTTC.

The rearrangement uses TRBV25-1 and TRBJ2-5; 8 nucleotides line up with TRBD2. Looked up from germline, CDR1 is MGHDK and CDR2 is SYGVNS. V was pared by 6 bases and J by 5 bases, with 5 bases of the junction left unmatched. This CDR3 comprises 13 residues. The CDR3: CASRREVGETQYF. The CDR3 bases are TGTGCCAGCAGGCGGGAGGTAGGGGAGACCCAGTACTTC. Together with reference TRBV25-1 and TRBJ2-5, the CDR3 gives the full variable domain: EADIYQTPRYLVIGTGKKITLECSQTMGHDKMYWYQQDPGMELHLIHYSYGVNSTEKGDLSSESTVSRIRTEHFPLTLESARPSHTSQYLCASRREVGETQYFGPGTRLLVL.

This clone was observed at least ten times. V gene TRBV7-9 combines with J gene TRBJ2-1; 10 nucleotides line up with TRBD2. This CDR3 has 15 amino acids. In germline, CDR1 is SEHNR, CDR2 FQNEAQ (reference sequence). V trimming: 2 bases; J trimming: 5 bases; junction bases outside the gene matches: 3. The CDR3: CASSLTSGENNEQFF. CDR3 nucleotides: TGTGCCAGCAGCTTAACTAGCGGGGAAAACAATGAGCAGTTCTTC. The full variable domain, in which reference TRBV7-9 and TRBJ2-1 provide the parts outside the CDR3, is DTGVSQNPRHKITKRGQNVTFRCDPISEHNRLYWYRQTLGQGPEFLTYFQNEAQLEKSRLLSDRFSAERPKGSFSTLEIQRTEQGDSAMYLCASSLTSGENNEQFFGPGTRLTVL.

This chain links TRBV19 with TRBJ1-5; tentatively, D is TRBD1 (6 bases). Looked up from germline, CDR1 is LNHDA and CDR2 is SQIVND (reference sequence). Trimming pared 4 bases from V and 0 bases from J, leaving 13 bases between. The CDR3 is made up of 16 amino acids. In nucleotides, the CDR3 is TGTGCCAGTAGTACACACAGGGCGGCTAGCAATCAGCCCCAGCATTTT. Its protein product is CASSTHRAASNQPQHF.

The V and J genes are TRBV7-2 and TRBJ2-7; 11 bases agree with TRBD2. Germline CDR1 is SGHTA and CDR2 is FQGNSA. This CDR3 has 14 amino acids. V dropped 5 bases and J dropped 6; count of bases not matched to a gene: 6. This chain's CDR3 is CASSPRLAGSEQYF. CDR3 nucleotide sequence: TGTGCCAGCAGCCCACGACTAGCGGGATCCGAGCAGTACTTC.

The rearrangement uses TRBV6-6 and TRBJ2-7, with 8 bases identical to TRBD2. The V and J ends lost 2 bases and 11 bases, in that order; junction bases with no gene match: 14. The germline V gene encodes CDR1 MNHNY and CDR2 SVGAGI (reference sequence). The CDR3 runs 15 residues. The CDR3 nucleotides read TGTGCCAGCAGTTACCGGGGGCAGCGGGGGACTACGGAGTACTTC. As protein: CASSYRGQRGTTEYF.

For this clone: This sample also contains other DNA sequences that code for the same CDR3. The chain recombines TRBV19 with TRBJ2-5; unclear D gene. Germline lookup yields CDR1 LNHDA and CDR2 SQIVND (reference sequence). Trimming left V 5 bases short and J 2 bases short, with 3 bases between. The CDR3 is 11 residues long. The CDR3 reads CASSEQETQYF. The CDR3 coding sequence is TGTGCCAGTAGTGAACAAGAGACCCAGTACTTC.